A single sample gave rise to the 10 T cell receptor beta chains below, sequenced in a study of human T cells and chemical hapten exposure. TCRdb analysed the RACE reads with MiXCR anew, one entry per CDR3 protein. The repertoire holds approximately 80,000 distinct CDR3 sequences, with around 7.8% as singletons. Time point: patch test 1, 2 weeks after DPC sensitization. This sample's treatment: therapeutic diphenylcyclopropenone sensitization with weekly scalp DPC. Sample: whole blood, taken in connection with sensitization to the hapten diphenylcyclopropenone (DPC). The receptor source for this set is a woman aged 25-40 years with alopecia areata. Some clones in this sample may be carry-over from other donors' samples.

This clonotype has just a few counts. The chain's CDR3 is CASSQENRVEAFF. In DNA, the CDR3 is TGTGCCAGCAGCCAAGAGAACCGGGTGGAAGCTTTCTTT. The chain links TRBV3-1 to TRBJ1-1; no reliable D call. The V end was cut by 0 bases, the J end by 8 bases, with 10 bases between. Germline loops: CDR1 LGHDT, CDR2 YNNKEL (reference sequence). The CDR3 runs to 13 residues.

Many counts were recorded for this clonotype. This rearrangement joins TRBV2 to TRBJ2-3; D might be TRBD1 or TRBD2, each matching 5 bases. Per the germline V gene, CDR1 is SNHLY and CDR2 is FYNNEI. This CDR3 region has 13 residues. The V end was cut by 3 bases, the J end by 4 bases, with 8 bases between. DNA for the CDR3: TGTGCCAGCAGTGAGTGGGGGTCAGATACGCAGTATTTT. Translated: CASSEWGSDTQYF.

For this clonotype: A much larger clone lies one base from this, so it may be a read error. The genes are TRBV12-3 or TRBV12-4 and TRBJ2-7; 11 nucleotides align to TRBD1. The J segment lost 3 bases and the V segment lost 2 bases, leaving 3 bases of the junction unmatched. The CDR3 spans 15 residues. In DNA, the CDR3 is TGTGCCAGCAGTTTAATGGGACAGGGGGACTACGAGCAGTACTTC. It yields the protein CASSLMGQGDYEQYF.

In its sample, this clonotype was seen a few times. The CDR3 sequence is CASSHGDRGYEQYF. The CDR3 DNA reads TGTGCCAGCAGCCACGGTGACAGGGGCTACGAGCAGTACTTC. The J gene is TRBJ2-7, the V gene TRBV14; TRBD1 aligns across 8 bases. V was clipped by 3 bases and J by 3 bases; unmatched bases: 4. Looked up from germline, CDR1 is SGHDN and CDR2 is FVKESK. The CDR3 has 14 amino acids.

This clonotype has more than one count but fewer than ten. The chain combines TRBV29-1 with TRBJ2-4, with TRBD1 identical over 9 bases. V was clipped by 6 bases and J by 0 bases; unmatched bases: 18. The CDR3 consists of 19 residues. Germline-derived CDR1 and CDR2 are SQVTM and ANQGSEA. Here the CDR3 reads CSVIAPGQGFVLAKNIQYF. The CDR3 DNA sequence: TGCAGCGTGATTGCCCCGGGACAGGGTTTCGTTTTAGCCAAAAACATTCAGTACTTC.

This chain uses TRBV5-1 with TRBJ2-5; 7 bases match TRBD1. Per the germline V gene, CDR1 is SGHRS and CDR2 is YFSETQ. Trimming cost V 4 bases and J 2 bases; bases outside gene matches: 5. The CDR3 has 14 amino acids. The CDR3 nucleotides are TGCGCCAGCAGCGCTGGGACAGATCAAGAGACCCAGTACTTC. Protein: CASSAGTDQETQYF.

This clonotype was seen ten or more times. This chain connects TRBV6-5 to TRBJ2-5, with TRBD1 matching over 7 bases. The trim removed 5 bases at V and 3 bases at J, leaving 6 bases unmatched. CDR3 size: 14 residues. Germline CDR1 reads MNHEY; CDR2 reads SVGAGI. The CDR3 DNA sequence: TGTGCCAGCAGTCCAGGGGGTTGGAAAGAGACCCAGTACTTC. The encoded protein is CASSPGGWKETQYF.

On this clonotype: A single base separates this from a much larger clone, so it may be a read error. V is TRBV7-8 and J is TRBJ1-6, with unresolved D. Germline CDR1 and CDR2: SGHVS and FQNEAQ. The CDR3 is 14 amino acids. The CDR3, as DNA: TGTGCCAGCAGCTTAGACAGAGACAATTCACCCCTCAACTTT. Its protein product is CASSLDRDNSPLNF.

Ten or more counts support this clonotype. The chain employs TRBV18 and TRBJ1-1; the D is unclear. Trimming removed 6 bases from V and 5 bases from J, with 19 bases in between. The CDR3 contains 15 residues. In germline, CDR1 is KGHSH, CDR2 LQKENI. Here the CDR3 reads CASSLDLYVRTEAFF. The CDR3 nucleotides read TGTGCCAGCTCCCTTGACCTATACGTAAGGACTGAAGCTTTCTTT.

This clonotype was seen many times. The V gene is TRBV20-1, the J gene TRBJ2-3; D call uncertain. This CDR3 comprises 12 residues. The germline V gene has CDR1 DFQATT and CDR2 SNEGSKA (reference sequence). The V end was cut by 4 bases, the J end by 5 bases, with 10 bases between. The CDR3 loop reads CSAKSSRDTQYF. The DNA of the CDR3 is TGCAGTGCTAAGAGTTCGAGAGATACGCAGTATTTT.